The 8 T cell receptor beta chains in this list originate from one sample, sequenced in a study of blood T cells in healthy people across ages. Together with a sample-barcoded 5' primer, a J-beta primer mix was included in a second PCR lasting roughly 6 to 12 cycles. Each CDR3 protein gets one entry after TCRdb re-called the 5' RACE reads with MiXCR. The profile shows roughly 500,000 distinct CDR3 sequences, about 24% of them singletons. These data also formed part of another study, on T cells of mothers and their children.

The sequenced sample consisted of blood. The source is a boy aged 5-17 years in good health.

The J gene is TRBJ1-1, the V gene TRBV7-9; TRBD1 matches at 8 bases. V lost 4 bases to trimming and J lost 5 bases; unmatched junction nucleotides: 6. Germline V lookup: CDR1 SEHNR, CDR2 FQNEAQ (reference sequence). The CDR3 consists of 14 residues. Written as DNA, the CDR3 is TGTGCCAGCAGCTCGACGACAGGGGAGACTGAAGCTTTCTTT. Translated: CASSSTTGETEAFF.

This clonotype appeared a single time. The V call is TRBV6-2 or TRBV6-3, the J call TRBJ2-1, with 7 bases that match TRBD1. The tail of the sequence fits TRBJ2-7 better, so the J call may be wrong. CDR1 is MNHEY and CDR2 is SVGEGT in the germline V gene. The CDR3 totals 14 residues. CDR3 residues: CASSLNRGSHEQYF. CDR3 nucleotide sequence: TGTGCCAGCAGTTTAAACAGGGGATCTCACGAGCAGTACTTC.

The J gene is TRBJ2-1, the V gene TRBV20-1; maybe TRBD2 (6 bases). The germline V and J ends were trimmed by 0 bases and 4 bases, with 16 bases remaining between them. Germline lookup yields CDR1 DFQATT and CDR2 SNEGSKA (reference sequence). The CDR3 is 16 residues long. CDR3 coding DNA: TGCAGTGCTAGAGATGCGGGGCAGGACCTTTACAATGAGCAGTTCTTC. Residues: CSARDAGQDLYNEQFF.

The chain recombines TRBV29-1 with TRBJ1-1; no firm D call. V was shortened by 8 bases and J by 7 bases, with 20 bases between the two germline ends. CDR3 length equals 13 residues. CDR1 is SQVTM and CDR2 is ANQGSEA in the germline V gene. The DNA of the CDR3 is TGCAGCCCACAGCCACTGAAACAAGGTGAAGCTTTCTTT. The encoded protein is CSPQPLKQGEAFF.

CDR3 sequence: CASSQTGTGVQETQYF. DNA of the CDR3: TGTGCCAGCAGTCAGACCGGGACAGGGGTCCAAGAGACCCAGTACTTC. The V call is TRBV2, the J call TRBJ2-5; 10 bases map to TRBD1. V dropped 5 bases and J dropped 1; count of bases not matched to a gene: 7. This CDR3 contains 16 residues. From germline, CDR1 is SNHLY and CDR2 FYNNEI.

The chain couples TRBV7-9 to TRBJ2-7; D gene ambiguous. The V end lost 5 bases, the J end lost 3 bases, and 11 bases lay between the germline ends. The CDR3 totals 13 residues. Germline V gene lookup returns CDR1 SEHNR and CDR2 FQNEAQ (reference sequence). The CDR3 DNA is TGTGCCAGCAGCCGCGACTCGTTCTACGAGCAGTACTTC. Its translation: CASSRDSFYEQYF.

The CDR3 DNA follows: TGTGCCAGCAGTGACGGGGACCTAGGTGGCTACACCTTC. As protein: CASSDGDLGGYTF. The chain is built from TRBV6-1 and TRBJ1-2; D is possibly TRBD1 (5 bases). The CDR3 loop spans 13 amino acids. Deletions cut 3 bases from V and 7 bases from J, with 12 bases between. Germline loops: CDR1 MNHNS, CDR2 SASEGT.

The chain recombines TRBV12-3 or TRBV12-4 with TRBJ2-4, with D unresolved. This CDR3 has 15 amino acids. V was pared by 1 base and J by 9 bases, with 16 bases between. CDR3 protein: CASSLVLVAKGIQYF. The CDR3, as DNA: TGTGCCAGCAGTTTAGTGCTGGTGGCCAAAGGCATTCAGTACTTC.